Listed here are 8 T cell receptor beta chains from one sample, sequenced in a study of tumor-infiltrating lymphocytes in primary liver carcinoma. TCR beta cDNA came from about 470 ng total RNA, primed with a constant-region primer. Library construction for TCR beta comprised three nested multiplex PCR rounds performed with slightly modified ARM-PCR. Two initial PCR rounds of about 10 cycles each paired TRBV1-TRBV30 forward primers with a C-beta reverse primer. TCRdb re-called the multiplex PCR reads through MiXCR, storing one row per CDR3 protein. The sample lists just over 300,000 distinct CDR3 sequences; roughly 60% were seen once. Blood RNA originated from unsorted whole blood, with germline DNA additionally extracted. The sequencing sample was made of peripheral blood. These receptors were collected from a woman in her twenties or thirties with primary liver carcinoma and hepatitis B virus infection.

A word on this clonotype: At one end, the junction sequence differs from germline, possibly due to a read error. The V and J genes are TRBV6-2 or TRBV6-3 and TRBJ2-7, with unresolved D. The V gene's germline CDR1 is MNHEY and CDR2 SVGEGT. The CDR3 has 14 amino acids. CDR3 sequence (DNA): TGCGCCAGCACCCTGGGATGGGGCTCCTACGAGCAGTACTTC. Amino acid sequence: CASTLGWGSYEQYF.

Note on this clonotype: Mismatch with germline at one junction end may stem from a read error. The gene calls are TRBV11-2 and TRBJ2-3; D is unclear. CDR1 and CDR2 from the germline V gene are SGHAT and FQNNGV. The CDR3 is made up of 17 amino acids. The CDR3 reads CARSLDDWMSGSDTQYF. In DNA, the CDR3 is TGTGCCCGCAGCTTAGATGATTGGATGAGTGGGTCAGATACGCAGTATTTT.

The chain employs TRBV12-3 or TRBV12-4 and TRBJ1-1; TRBD1 matches 9 bases. The CDR3 runs to 20 residues. V gave up 1 base and J gave up 4 bases; unmatched junction bases: 19. The CDR3 sequence: CASSLVLAGGQGYGGTEAFF. The DNA of the CDR3 is TGTGCCAGCAGTTTAGTTCTCGCTGGGGGACAGGGATACGGCGGCACTGAAGCTTTCTTT.

Details on this clonotype: Compared with germline, one end of the junction differs, possibly owing to a read error. The chain carries TRBV2 and TRBJ2-6; TRBD1 is a possible D gene (5 bases). CDR1 SNHLY and CDR2 FYNNEI come from the germline V gene. CDR3 length equals 14 residues. The DNA for the CDR3 is TGTGCCACCGCCCCAGGGTCTGGGGCCAACATCCTGACTTTC. Translated, it gives CATAPGSGANILTF.

For this clonotype: The junction departs from the called germline gene at one end, perhaps through a read error. The CDR3, as DNA: TGTGCCAGCAGCCCTTGGACTGGCGAGGGGCATGAGCGGTTCTTC. Translated: CASSPWTGEGHERFF. This sequence joins TRBV11-2 and TRBJ2-1, with D perhaps assigned TRBD1 or TRBD2 (5 bases each). Germline assignment: CDR1 SGHAT and CDR2 FQNNGV. The CDR3 contains 15 residues.

Note on this clonotype: One junction end does not reproduce the germline sequence, and a read error may be involved. The chain carries TRBV29-1 and TRBJ1-2; a possible D gene is TRBD1 (5 bases). This CDR3 is 12 amino acids long. Germline CDR1 reads SQVTM; CDR2 reads ANQGSEA. The CDR3 DNA reads as TGCAGAGTTGGGTCTGGGGCGGTAGGCTACACCTTC. This sequence encodes CRVGSGAVGYTF.

Note on this clonotype: This sequence may be a read error, since a much larger clone differs from it by one base. The CDR3 DNA reads as TGCGCCAGCAGCCAACACGATAGCAAACAAGAGACCCAGAACTTC. Translated: CASSQHDSKQETQNF. The chain employs TRBV4-2 and TRBJ2-5; D is unclear. In germline, CDR1 is LGHNA, CDR2 YNFKEQ. This CDR3 has 15 amino acids.

This clonotype was recorded many times. The chain uses TRBV7-9 and TRBJ2-3, with 9 bases aligning to TRBD1. The germline V gene encodes CDR1 SEHNR and CDR2 FQNEAQ (reference sequence). J lost 4 bases, V lost 5 bases, and 7 bases had no gene match. The CDR3 contains 15 residues. CDR3 in DNA: TGTGCCAGCAGCCTACAGGGACAGGGATCAGATACGCAGTATTTT. As protein: CASSLQGQGSDTQYF. The full variable domain, in which reference TRBV7-9 and TRBJ2-3 provide the parts outside the CDR3, is DTGVSQNPRHKITKRGQNVTFRCDPISEHNRLYWYRQTLGQGPEFLTYFQNEAQLEKSRLLSDRFSAERPKGSFSTLEIQRTEQGDSAMYLCASSLQGQGSDTQYFGPGTRLTVL.